This is a list of T cell receptor beta chains from one sample in a study of cytomegalovirus exposure and HLA in healthy donors. Repertoires were generated with immunoSEQ multiplex PCR, while TCRdb's copy carries only in-frame clones and drops some. The sample holds approximately 210,000 clones, about four fifths seen once. The specimen sequenced was PBMCs. All receptors come from a woman in her fifties or sixties in good health and CMV-seronegative. Both conserved end residues are part of each CDR3. A D gene is named only where the DNA matches it firmly. Clone size is not always given. Where it is, it says once, few, many or a class for expanded clones.

.,TRBD2,TRBV6-6,TRBJ2-2,15,TGTGCCAGCAGTTACGCGGGAGATGTTACCGGGGAGCTGTTTTTT,CASSYAGDVTGELFF
few,.,TRBV9,TRBJ1-2,16,TGTGCCAGCAGCGGAACAGGGACCCTGCCTAACTATGGCTACACCTTC,CASSGTGTLPNYGYTF
.,TRBD1,TRBV14,TRBJ2-7,14,TGTGCCAGCAGCCTTAGACAGGGCCCCTACGAGCAGTACTTC,CASSLRQGPYEQYF
.,TRBD2,TRBV7-3,TRBJ2-3,16,TGTGCCAGCAGCTCCCTAGCGGGAGCTAGCACAGATACGCAGTATTTT,CASSSLAGASTDTQYF
.,TRBD1,TRBV11-2,TRBJ1-1,14,TGTGCCAGCAGCCCAGGGGGCATGAACACTGAAGCTTTCTTT,CASSPGGMNTEAFF
.,TRBD2,TRBV6-4,TRBJ2-1,17,TGTGCCAGCAGTATGTTAGCGGGAGTGGGGGTCTCGTCTGAGCAGTTCTTC,CASSMLAGVGVSSEQFF
once,TRBD2,TRBV9,TRBJ2-7,15,TGTGCCAGCAGCCCAGGGACTAGCGGACTCTACGAGCAGTACTTC,CASSPGTSGLYEQYF
.,TRBD2,TRBV7-9,TRBJ2-1,16,TGTGCCAGCAGCCCCGGTTCGGGACTAGCGGGAAACGAGCAGTTCTTC,CASSPGSGLAGNEQFF
once,.,TRBV29-1,TRBJ2-7,12,TGCAGCGTTGAAGCCCGGGGCTACGAGCAGTACTTC,CSVEARGYEQYF
.,TRBD2,TRBV4-1,TRBJ2-7,16,TGCGCCAGCAGCCAAGGGGGACTAGCGGGACCCTACGAGCAGTACTTC,CASSQGGLAGPYEQYF
.,.,TRBV28,TRBJ2-5,17,TGTGCCAGCAGTTTATCGGGTCTGGGGCAGGGCGGAGAGACCCAGTACTTC,CASSLSGLGQGGETQYF
.,TRBD1,TRBV6-5,TRBJ1-1,13,TGTGCCAGCAGACCTAACAGGGGTACTGAAGCTTTCTTT,CASRPNRGTEAFF
.,TRBD1,TRBV7-9,TRBJ1-1,14,TGTGCCAGCAGGTCCGGGACAGTGAACACTGAAGCTTTCTTT,CASRSGTVNTEAFF
.,TRBD1,TRBV19,TRBJ1-2,17,TGTGCCAGTAGTACGGGGGACAGGGGACCCACCAACTATGGCTACACCTTC,CASSTGDRGPTNYGYTF
.,TRBD2,TRBV28,TRBJ2-7,13,TGTGCCAGCAGTTTGTGGCGGGAGTACGAGCAGTACTTC,CASSLWREYEQYF
.,TRBD1,TRBV4-3,TRBJ1-1,15,TGCGCCAGCAGCCAGGCGACAGGGGTAAAAACTGAAGCTTTCTTT,CASSQATGVKTEAFF
.,.,TRBV7-9,TRBJ1-3,14,TGTGCCAGCAGCTTTCAGGGGACTGGAAACACCATATATTTT,CASSFQGTGNTIYF
.,.,TRBV6-6,TRBJ2-2,15,TGTGCCAGCAGTTACTCGCAGGAGGGCACCGGGGAGCTGTTTTTT,CASSYSQEGTGELFF
.,.,TRBV21-1,TRBJ1-1,18,TGTGCCAGCAGCAAGGGCAGATTCGACAGGGACGAAAAAACTGAAGCTTTCTTT,CASSKGRFDRDEKTEAFF
.,.,TRBV19,TRBJ1-2,13,TGTGCCAGTAGTATAGGGGCCGTCAATGGCTACACCTTC,CASSIGAVNGYTF
.,TRBD2,TRBV19,TRBJ2-3,15,TGTGCCAGTAGCGGGGGGATACGGAGCACAGATACGCAGTATTTT,CASSGGIRSTDTQYF
.,.,TRBV18,TRBJ2-5,15,TGTGCCAGCTCACCCCAGGGTGGAGGGCAAGAGACCCAGTACTTC,CASSPQGGGQETQYF
.,.,TRBV15,TRBJ2-7,15,TGTGCCACCAGCAGAGATTTCGCCAGGGGCTACGAGCAGTACTTC,CATSRDFARGYEQYF
.,TRBD1,TRBV7-8,TRBJ2-3,16,TGTGCCAGCAGCACGCGGGACAGGGGTACCACAGATACGCAGTATTTT,CASSTRDRGTTDTQYF
.,.,TRBV5-1,TRBJ1-1,14,TGCGCCAGCAGCTTACAGAGATTGAACACTGAAGCTTTCTTT,CASSLQRLNTEAFF
.,.,TRBV4-1,TRBJ2-5,16,TGCGCCAGCAGCCAAGATAGGGGGGGTATCGGAGAGACCCAGTACTTC,CASSQDRGGIGETQYF
.,.,TRBV6-5,TRBJ1-4,13,TGTGCCAGCAGTTACTCCCCCGGCGGAAAACTGTTTTTT,CASSYSPGGKLFF
.,.,TRBV2,TRBJ2-3,14,TGTGCCAGCAGTGAAGCAGGACTCCCGGATACGCAGTATTTT,CASSEAGLPDTQYF
.,.,TRBV29-1,TRBJ1-4,14,TGCAGCGTTGACCTCGGACAGATTAATGAAAAACTGTTTTTT,CSVDLGQINEKLFF
.,.,TRBV6-6,TRBJ2-1,12,TGTGCCAGCAGACAAACTAGTAATGAGCAGTTCTTC,CASRQTSNEQFF
.,.,TRBV15,TRBJ2-5,14,TGTGCCACCAGCAGAGATCTGGTAGCCGGGACCCAGTACTTC,CATSRDLVAGTQYF
.,TRBD2,TRBV7-9,TRBJ2-3,17,TGTGCCAGCAGCTCCCGCGGGTCTAGCGGTGGAGGGGATACGCAGTATTTT,CASSSRGSSGGGDTQYF
.,TRBD1,TRBV7-2,TRBJ2-7,14,TGTGCCAGCAGCTCGGGACCTTCAGGGGGCGAGCAGTACTTC,CASSSGPSGGEQYF
.,.,TRBV11-3,TRBJ2-2,12,TGTGCCAGCAGCCCCCAAACCGGGGAGCTGTTTTTT,CASSPQTGELFF
once,.,TRBV29-1,TRBJ1-5,13,TGCAGCGTTGGAGGACTGGTTAATCAGCCCCAGCATTTT,CSVGGLVNQPQHF
.,TRBD1,TRBV19,TRBJ1-5,16,TGTGCCAGTAGCCCAAGGCAGGGGGCTGGAAATCAGCCCCAGCATTTT,CASSPRQGAGNQPQHF
.,TRBD1,TRBV2,TRBJ1-2,13,TGTGCCAGCAGTGTTAGACAGGGGGTCGGCTACACCTTC,CASSVRQGVGYTF
few,TRBD1,TRBV5-1,TRBJ1-1,14,TGCGCCAGCAGCTTGGGACAGGGGCAGGCTGAAGCTTTCTTT,CASSLGQGQAEAFF
few,.,TRBV6-1,TRBJ1-5,15,TGTGCCAGCAGTGATACCAGGAACAGCAATCAGCCCCAGCATTTT,CASSDTRNSNQPQHF
.,TRBD1,TRBV5-8,TRBJ1-5,16,TGTGCCAGCAGGGAGGGACAGGGGATTGGCAATCAGCCCCAGCATTTT,CASREGQGIGNQPQHF
.,.,TRBV27,TRBJ1-2,18,TGTGCCAGCACCCTACGGACAGCCCCTGGGCTTTCTAACTATGGCTACACCTTC,CASTLRTAPGLSNYGYTF
.,TRBD2,TRBV7-2,TRBJ2-7,14,TGTACCAGCAGCTCCCTAGCGGGGGTGGGGGAGCAGTACTTC,CTSSSLAGVGEQYF
.,.,TRBV9,TRBJ1-1,14,TGTGCCAGCAGCGGCCGCGACAGGAACACTGAAGCTTTCTTT,CASSGRDRNTEAFF
few,.,TRBV6-4,TRBJ2-1,14,TGTGCCAGCAGTGATGGGAGTTCCTACAATGAGCAGTTCTTC,CASSDGSSYNEQFF
.,TRBD1,TRBV11-2,TRBJ1-3,15,TGTGCCAGCAGCTTAGCCCCAAACAGGGGAGACACCATATATTTT,CASSLAPNRGDTIYF